The 2 T cell receptor beta chains listed next were all sequenced from one sample in a study of blood T cell repertoires in COVID-19. TCRdb's copy holds only in-frame clones and misses some; the assay was immunoSEQ multiplex PCR. The profile shows over 250,000 clones, roughly 87% of them singletons. The specimen sequenced was PBMCs or T cells enriched from blood (not recorded which). These receptor sequences come from a woman aged 18-29 years who had recovered from COVID-19.

The chain combines TRBV6-1 with TRBJ1-6, with no clear D. The germline V gene has CDR1 MNHNS and CDR2 SASEGT. The CDR3 spans 15 residues. Trimming pared 1 base from V and 9 bases from J, leaving 13 bases between. This CDR3 reads CASSEVIGRLSPLHF. The DNA for the CDR3 is TGTGCCAGCAGTGAAGTAATCGGCCGACTTTCACCCCTCCACTTT.

The rearrangement uses TRBV27 and TRBJ1-2; 7 bases fit TRBD1. This CDR3 region has 13 residues. Germline V CDR1 and CDR2: MNHEY, SMNVEV (reference sequence). J gave up 7 bases and V 4 bases, and 6 bases lay outside the gene matches. The CDR3 protein is CASSSKGQSGYTF. DNA for the CDR3: TGTGCCAGCAGTTCCAAGGGACAGAGTGGCTACACCTTC.